Following are 27 T cell receptor beta chains from one sample sequenced in a study of control samples from healthy donors and cancer patients. Clones were read by immunoSEQ multiplex PCR, and TCRdb kept only the in-frame ones, dropping some. The sample lists under 100,000 clones, roughly 89% occurring once. Source material: PBMCs. The receptors were gathered from a woman in her forties or fifties with colorectal cancer.

The chain combines TRBV7-2 with TRBJ2-7, with D perhaps being TRBD1 or TRBD2 (5 bases each). The germline V and J ends were trimmed by 1 base and 0 bases, with 10 bases remaining between them. The CDR3 spans 15 residues. Germline lookup yields CDR1 SGHTA and CDR2 FQGNSA. Here the CDR3 reads CASSLVPGSSYEQYV. CDR3 DNA: TGTGCCAGCAGCTTAGTTCCAGGGAGCTCCTACGAGCAGTACGTC.

Here the CDR3 reads CASRPGRNTIYF. The CDR3 region has the DNA TGTGCCAGCAGACCAGGGAGAAACACCATATATTTT. The gene calls are TRBV6-5 and TRBJ1-3; D might be TRBD1 (5 bases). The length of the CDR3 is 12 residues. Per germline, CDR1 MNHEY and CDR2 SVGAGI. V was pared by 6 bases and J by 5 bases, with 8 bases between.

This clone was seen more than once but under ten times. CDR3 nucleotide sequence: TGTGCCAGCAGCTTGGGACTAGCGGGTGACGAGCAGTACGTC. It translates to CASSLGLAGDEQYV. The chain employs TRBV7-2 and TRBJ2-7; 12 bases agree with TRBD2. The germline V gene has CDR1 SGHTA and CDR2 FQGNSA. The J segment lost 5 bases and the V segment lost 3 bases, leaving 2 bases of the junction unmatched. The CDR3 length is 14 residues.

The chain is built from TRBV6-6 and TRBJ2-3; perhaps TRBD1 as D (5 bases). This CDR3 is 11 amino acids long. The germline V gene encodes CDR1 MNHNY and CDR2 SVGAGI (reference sequence). Trimming took off 8 bases at V and 3 bases at J, with 6 bases between the two ends. DNA of the CDR3: TGTGCCAGCCAGGGAACAGATACGCAGTATTTT. Translation gives CASQGTDTQYF.

The V gene is TRBV2, the J gene TRBJ1-2, with 9 positions matching TRBD1. This CDR3 has 14 amino acids. The germline V gene has CDR1 SNHLY and CDR2 FYNNEI. The trim removed 6 bases at V and 6 bases at J, leaving 8 bases unmatched. CDR3 region: CASRVPGQGDGYTF. As DNA, the CDR3 is TGTGCCAGCAGGGTCCCGGGACAGGGCGATGGCTACACCTTC.

For the CDR3, the DNA is TGTGCTAGTGGTTTGCCCGAGACAGGGGGCGCCAATGGCTACACCTTC. Protein sequence: CASGLPETGGANGYTF. The chain combines TRBV12-5 with TRBJ1-2; 10 positions match TRBD1. Per germline, CDR1 LGHNT and CDR2 FRNRAP. CDR3 length: 16 residues. V lost 2 bases to trimming and J lost 6 bases; unmatched junction nucleotides: 9.

The genes are TRBV9 and TRBJ2-1, with D hard to call. The length of the CDR3 is 15 residues. V was clipped by 0 bases and J by 0 bases, with 7 bases between them. Germline V lookup: CDR1 SGDLS, CDR2 YYNGEE. The DNA for the CDR3 is TGTGCCAGCAGCGTAGATTATAGCTCCTACAATGAGCAGTTCTTC. This codes for CASSVDYSSYNEQFF.

CDR3 nucleotides: TGTGCCAGCTTTAGGGGATGTAGCAATCAGCCCCAGCATTTT. It specifies CASFRGCSNQPQHF. The chain combines TRBV21-1 with TRBJ1-5; the D call TRBD1 from the table was never checked on the DNA. TRBV21-1 is termed a pseudogene. The CDR3 has 14 residues.

V usage is TRBV12-3 or TRBV12-4 and J usage is TRBJ2-2; D is undetermined. V lost 1 base, J lost 7 bases, and 7 bases lay in between. CDR3 length: 13 amino acids. This CDR3 reads CASSLGSVGELFF. In DNA, the CDR3 is TGTGCCAGCAGTTTAGGAAGCGTCGGGGAGCTGTTTTTT.

As regards this clone: Other nucleotide sequences from this sample produce the same CDR3. J is TRBJ1-5 and V is TRBV14; a possible D gene is TRBD1 (5 bases). CDR1 and CDR2 (germline): SGHDN, FVKESK. V was trimmed by 7 bases and J by 5 bases, leaving 18 bases between them. CDR3 length: 15 amino acids. The CDR3 protein is CASTFNFGGHQPQHF. The CDR3 DNA follows: TGTGCCAGCACCTTCAATTTCGGGGGACATCAGCCCCAGCATTTT.

The J gene is TRBJ1-5, the V gene TRBV6-5; 7 bases agree with TRBD1. This CDR3 contains 15 residues. CDR1 MNHEY and CDR2 SVGAGI come from the germline V gene. Germline trimming cut 6 bases from V and 6 bases from J; bases unmatched to any gene: 11. The CDR3, as DNA: TGTGCCAGCAGCCCCCGGGGCCAGGGGGGTCAGCCCCAGCATTTT. The encoded protein is CASSPRGQGGQPQHF.

The chain uses TRBV16 and TRBJ1-4; no definite D call. CDR1 and CDR2 (germline): KGHSY, FQNENV. Trimming took 0 bases from V and 6 from J, leaving 17 bases between them. The CDR3 spans 17 residues. This CDR3 reads CASSQSVIAVGHEKLFF. The CDR3 DNA sequence: TGTGCCAGCAGCCAATCAGTTATCGCGGTGGGTCATGAAAAACTGTTTTTT.

The DNA for the CDR3 is TGTGCCAGCAGCGCGGGACAGGGGTCAACTAATGAAAAACTGTTTTTT. Its translation is CASSAGQGSTNEKLFF. V gene TRBV5-5 combines with J gene TRBJ1-4; TRBD1 matches at 10 bases. This CDR3 spans 16 amino acids. V lost 4 bases, J lost 0 bases, and 3 bases stayed unmatched. Germline V gene data show CDR1 as SGHKS and CDR2 as YYEKEE (reference sequence).

This chain uses TRBV4-3 with TRBJ2-1; weak D call: TRBD2 (7 bases). Trimming cost V 1 base and J 8 bases, with 9 bases left between them. The CDR3 is 13 residues long. Per germline, CDR1 LGHNA and CDR2 YSLEER. The CDR3 DNA follows: TGCGCCAGCAGCCAAGGAGGGGGGGATGAGCAGTTCTTC. Amino acids: CASSQGGGDEQFF.

This chain joins TRBV2 and TRBJ2-5; 12 nucleotides agree with TRBD2. V lost 6 bases and J lost 2; bases outside the gene matches: 4. The CDR3 sequence is 15 residues long. Germline V gives CDR1 SNHLY, CDR2 FYNNEI. CDR3 nucleotides: TGTGCCAGCAGACGACTAGCGGGGGTACAAGAGACCCAGTACTTC. Translation: CASRRLAGVQETQYF.

In its sample, this clone was seen once. This chain links TRBV12-3 or TRBV12-4 with TRBJ1-2; D gene ambiguous. Trimming left V 6 bases short and J 0 bases short, with 5 bases between. CDR3 length equals 12 residues. CDR3 nucleotides: TGTGCCAGCAGCTACACTAACTATGGCTACACCTTC. Amino acids: CASSYTNYGYTF.

The chain is built from TRBV10-1 and TRBJ2-3; D perhaps matches TRBD1 (5 bases). Germline-derived CDR1 and CDR2 are WNHNN and SYGVQD (reference sequence). Trimming stripped 0 bases from V and 0 bases from J, with 10 bases between. The CDR3 consists of 16 residues. The CDR3 nucleotides are TGCGCCAGCAGTGAGTCAGGGGCGGCTAGCACAGATACGCAGTATTTT. Translated, it gives CASSESGAASTDTQYF.

This chain links TRBV7-8 with TRBJ1-2, with TRBD1 identical over 8 bases. The CDR3 runs 13 residues. Looked up from germline, CDR1 is SGHVS and CDR2 is FQNEAQ. The J segment lost 6 bases and the V segment lost 4 bases, leaving 4 bases of the junction unmatched. DNA of the CDR3: TGTGCCAGCAGCTCGGGACAGGTGGATGGCTACACCTTC. Protein sequence: CASSSGQVDGYTF.

The chain employs TRBV18 and TRBJ1-1; D not resolved. The CDR3 totals 15 residues. Germline V gives CDR1 KGHSH, CDR2 LQKENI. The V end lost 3 bases, the J end lost 0 bases, and 11 bases lay between the germline ends. CDR3 protein: CASSPPGQLNTEAFF. The CDR3 DNA follows: TGTGCCAGCTCACCTCCTGGGCAGCTGAACACTGAAGCTTTCTTT. Full variable domain (rest looked up from reference TRBV18 and TRBJ1-1): NAGVMQNPRHLVRRRGQEARLRCSPMKGHSHVYWYRQLPEEGLKFMVYLQKENIIDESGMPKERFSAEFPKEGPSILRIQQVVRGDSAAYFCASSPPGQLNTEAFFGQGTRLTVV.

This clone was picked up one time. The chain is built from TRBV7-2 and TRBJ1-4; a weak D match, TRBD1 (5 bases). CDR3 size: 14 residues. Trimming shortened V by 5 bases and J by 5 bases, and 12 bases separated the two germline ends. Germline CDR1 SGHTA, CDR2 FQGNSA. CDR3 residues: CASSSGAENEKLFF. The CDR3 region has the DNA TGTGCCAGCAGCAGTGGGGCAGAGAATGAAAAACTGTTTTTT.

V usage is TRBV3-1 (or the pseudogene TRBV3-2) and J usage is TRBJ2-2; D might be TRBD1 (5 bases). Deletions cut 3 bases from V and 4 bases from J, with 15 bases between. This CDR3 region has 16 residues. The germline CDR1 and CDR2 sequences are LGHDT and YNNKEL (reference sequence). The DNA of the CDR3 is TGTGCCAGCAGCCATGAGCAGGGAAGGGGCACCGGGGAGCTGTTTTTT. It specifies CASSHEQGRGTGELFF.

This chain uses TRBV4-3 with TRBJ1-3, with D perhaps TRBD1 (5 bases). This CDR3 comprises 14 residues. CDR1 and CDR2 from the germline V gene are LGHNA and YSLEER. The V end lost 3 bases, the J end lost 5 bases, and 11 bases lay between the germline ends. CDR3 nucleotide sequence: TGCGCCAGCAGCCACTCCGGGACTCGAAACACCATATATTTT. This codes for CASSHSGTRNTIYF.

The chain has TRBV7-6 and TRBJ2-2; 9 positions match TRBD1. V gave up 5 bases and J gave up 6 bases; unmatched junction bases: 7. CDR1 is SGHVS, CDR2 FNYEAQ, per germline. The length of the CDR3 is 15 residues. CDR3 sequence: CASSQDRGGSGELFF. The CDR3 DNA sequence: TGTGCCAGCAGCCAGGACAGGGGAGGATCCGGGGAGCTGTTTTTT.

The rearrangement links TRBV2 to TRBJ1-2; maybe TRBD1 (6 bases). The CDR3 totals 13 residues. CDR1 and CDR2 from the germline V gene are SNHLY and FYNNEI. Trimming took 8 bases from V and 1 from J, leaving 11 bases between them. The CDR3 loop is CASVQGYNYGYTF. CDR3 bases: TGTGCCAGCGTCCAGGGGTATAACTATGGCTACACCTTC. The full variable domain, its missing parts supplied by reference TRBV2 and TRBJ1-2, is EPEVTQTPSHQVTQMGQEVILRCVPISNHLYFYWYRQILGQKVEFLVSFYNNEISEKSEIFDDQFSVERPDGSNFTLKIRSTKLEDSAMYFCASVQGYNYGYTFGSGTRLTVV.

This clone was seen a handful of times. The rearrangement joins TRBV2 to TRBJ1-6, with a possible D match to TRBD1 (5 bases). Germline V gives CDR1 SNHLY, CDR2 FYNNEI. V gave up 4 bases and J gave up 8 bases, with 15 bases separating them. The CDR3 runs 15 residues. For the CDR3, the DNA is TGTGCCAGCAGTGGCAGGGAAAAGGGAGATTCACCCCTCCACTTT. Translation: CASSGREKGDSPLHF.

V is TRBV15 and J is TRBJ2-4; TRBD1 aligns across 9 bases. This CDR3 contains 14 residues. CDR1 is LNHNV and CDR2 is YYDKDF in the germline V gene (reference sequence). The ends lost 1 base at V and 7 bases at J; junction bases unmatched: 2. The CDR3 DNA reads as TGTGCCACCAGCAGAGGGGACAGGGACAACATTCAGTACTTC. Residues: CATSRGDRDNIQYF. Together with reference TRBV15 and TRBJ2-4, the CDR3 gives the full variable domain: DAMVIQNPRYQVTQFGKPVTLSCSQTLNHNVMYWYQQKSSQAPKLLFHYYDKDFNNEADTPDNFQSRRPNTSFCFLDIRSPGLGDTAMYLCATSRGDRDNIQYFGAGTRLSVL.

This clone was detected once. The chain recombines TRBV15 with TRBJ1-6; TRBD1 is a possible D gene (5 bases). The V gene's germline CDR1 is LNHNV and CDR2 YYDKDF (reference sequence). V dropped 0 bases and J dropped 6 bases, with 12 bases sitting between them. The CDR3 is made up of 16 amino acids. The CDR3 bases are TGTGCCACCAGCAGAGATTCTTACAGGTCTAATTCACCCCTCCACTTT. Protein sequence: CATSRDSYRSNSPLHF.